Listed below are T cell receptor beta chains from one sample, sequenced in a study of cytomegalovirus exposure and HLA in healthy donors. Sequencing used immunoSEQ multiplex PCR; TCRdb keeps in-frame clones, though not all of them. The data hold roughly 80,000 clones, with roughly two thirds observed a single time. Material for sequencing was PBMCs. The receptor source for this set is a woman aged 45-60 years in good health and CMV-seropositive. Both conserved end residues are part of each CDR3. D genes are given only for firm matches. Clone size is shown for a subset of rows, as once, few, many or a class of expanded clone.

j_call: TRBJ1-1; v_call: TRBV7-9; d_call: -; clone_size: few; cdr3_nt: TGTGCCAGCAGCTTTACAGTGAACACTGAAGCTTTCTTT; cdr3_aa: CASSFTVNTEAFF
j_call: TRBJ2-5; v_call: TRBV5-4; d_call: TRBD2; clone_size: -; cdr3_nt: TGTGCCAGCGTACTAGCGGGGGTCCAAGAGACCCAGTACTTC; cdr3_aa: CASVLAGVQETQYF
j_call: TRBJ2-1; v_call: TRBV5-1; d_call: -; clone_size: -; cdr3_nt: TGCGCCAGCAGCTTGGGACTAGTGTCTCGGGAGCAGTTCTTC; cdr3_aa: CASSLGLVSREQFF
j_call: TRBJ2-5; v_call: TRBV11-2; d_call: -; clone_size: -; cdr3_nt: TGTGCCAGCAGCCCGCAGAGGTCGATTTGGGAGCAGTACTTC; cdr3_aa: CASSPQRSIWEQYF
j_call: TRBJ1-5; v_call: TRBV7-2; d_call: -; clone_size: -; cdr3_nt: TGTGCCAGCAGCCCTACCTCGGGGGGGGGAAATCAGCCCCAGCATTTT; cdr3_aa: CASSPTSGGGNQPQHF
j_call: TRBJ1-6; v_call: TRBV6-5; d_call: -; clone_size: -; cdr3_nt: TGTGCCAGTAGCAGGGCAAGGGAATCACCCCTCCACTTT; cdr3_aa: CASSRARESPLHF
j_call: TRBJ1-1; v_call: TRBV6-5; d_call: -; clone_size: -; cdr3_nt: TGTGCCAGCAGAGGGGTCACTGAAGCTTTCTTT; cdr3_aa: CASRGVTEAFF
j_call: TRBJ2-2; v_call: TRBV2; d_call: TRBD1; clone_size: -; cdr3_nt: TGTGCCAGCATCGGGACAGGGAACACCGGGGAGCTGTTTTTT; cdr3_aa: CASIGTGNTGELFF
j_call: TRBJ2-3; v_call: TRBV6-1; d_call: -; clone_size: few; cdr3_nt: TGTGCCAGCAGTGAATTCCCAGGGACAGATACGCAGTATTTT; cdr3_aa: CASSEFPGTDTQYF
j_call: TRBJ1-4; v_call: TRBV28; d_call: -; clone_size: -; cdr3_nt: TGTGCCAGCAGCCCCTCCCGAGGGTCTGCAACTAATGAAAAACTGTTTTTT; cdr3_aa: CASSPSRGSATNEKLFF
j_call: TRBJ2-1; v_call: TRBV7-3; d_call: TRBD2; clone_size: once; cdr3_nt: TGTGCCAGCAGCTTAATAAGACCCGGGGGGGATTACAATGAGCAGTTCTTC; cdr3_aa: CASSLIRPGGDYNEQFF
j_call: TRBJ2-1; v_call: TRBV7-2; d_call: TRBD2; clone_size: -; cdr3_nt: TGTGCCAGCACCCAAGCGGGGGGGCTTTACAATGAGCAGTTCTTC; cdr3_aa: CASTQAGGLYNEQFF
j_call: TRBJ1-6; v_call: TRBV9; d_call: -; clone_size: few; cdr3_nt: TGTGCCAGCAGCGTAGGACAGAGCTATAATTCACCCCTCCACTTT; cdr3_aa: CASSVGQSYNSPLHF
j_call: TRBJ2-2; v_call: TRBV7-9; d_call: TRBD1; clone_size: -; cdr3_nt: TGTGCCAGCAGCTTAGAAGGGGGCGCGGCCGGGGAGCTGTTTTTT; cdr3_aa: CASSLEGGAAGELFF
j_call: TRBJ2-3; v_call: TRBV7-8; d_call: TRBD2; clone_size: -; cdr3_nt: TGTGCCAGCAGCCCGAAAGTGCTAGCGGGCACAGATACGCAGTATTTT; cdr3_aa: CASSPKVLAGTDTQYF
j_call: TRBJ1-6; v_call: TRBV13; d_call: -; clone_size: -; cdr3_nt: TGTGCCAGCAGCGTCGGTCCGGGTAATAATTCACCCCTCCACTTT; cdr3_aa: CASSVGPGNNSPLHF
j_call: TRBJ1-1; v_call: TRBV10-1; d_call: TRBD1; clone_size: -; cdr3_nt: TGCGCCAGCATTCCTACAGGGGCCGTTATGAACACTGAAGCTTTCTTT; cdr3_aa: CASIPTGAVMNTEAFF
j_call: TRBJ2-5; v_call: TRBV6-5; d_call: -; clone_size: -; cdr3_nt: TGTGCCAGCAGTTACTCGGGGGGTTCAGAGACCCAGTACTTC; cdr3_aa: CASSYSGGSETQYF
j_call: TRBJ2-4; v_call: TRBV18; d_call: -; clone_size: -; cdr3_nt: TGTGCCAGCTCACCTACAGGGATCGAAAACATTCAGTACTTC; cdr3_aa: CASSPTGIENIQYF
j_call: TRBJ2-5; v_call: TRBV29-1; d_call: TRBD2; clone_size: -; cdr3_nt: TGCAGCGTTGTAGGGAGGGGGACCCAGTACTTC; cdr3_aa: CSVVGRGTQYF
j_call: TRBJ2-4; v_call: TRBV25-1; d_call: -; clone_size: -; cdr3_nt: TGTGCCAGCAGTGAACTAGTGTACGGCCAAAACATTCAGTACTTC; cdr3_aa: CASSELVYGQNIQYF
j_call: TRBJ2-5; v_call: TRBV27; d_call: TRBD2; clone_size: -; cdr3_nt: TGTGCCAGCAGTTCCGGGGGTAGCGGGGTCTGGGGAGAGACCCAGTACTTC; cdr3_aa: CASSSGGSGVWGETQYF
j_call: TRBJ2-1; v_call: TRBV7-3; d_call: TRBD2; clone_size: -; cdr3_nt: TGTGCCAGCAGCCCGGGGGGAAGGACCTACAATGAGCAGTTCTTC; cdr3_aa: CASSPGGRTYNEQFF
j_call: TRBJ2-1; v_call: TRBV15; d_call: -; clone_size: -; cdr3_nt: TGTGCCACCAGCAGAGATCTGTGGTCAGGGGAATCCTCTAATGAGCAGTTCTTC; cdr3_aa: CATSRDLWSGESSNEQFF
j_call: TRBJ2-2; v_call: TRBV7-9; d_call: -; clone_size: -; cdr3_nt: TGTGCCAGCCCAGGGTACACCGGGGAGCTGTTTTTT; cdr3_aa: CASPGYTGELFF
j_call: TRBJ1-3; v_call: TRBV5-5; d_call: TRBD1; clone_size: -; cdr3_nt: TGTGCCAGCAGCTCTGGGACAGGCTCTGGAAACACCATATATTTT; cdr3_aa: CASSSGTGSGNTIYF
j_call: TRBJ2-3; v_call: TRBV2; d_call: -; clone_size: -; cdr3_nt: TGTGCCACTTACCAGGCGGCAGCGCCGGAGGGTACGCAGTATTTT; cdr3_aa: CATYQAAAPEGTQYF
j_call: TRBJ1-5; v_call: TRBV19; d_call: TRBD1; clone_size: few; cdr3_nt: TGTGCCAGTAGTGGACTCAGGGGGGAGCCCCAGCATTTT; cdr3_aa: CASSGLRGEPQHF
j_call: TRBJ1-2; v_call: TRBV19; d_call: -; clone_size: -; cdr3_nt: TGTGCCAGTAGTATAGTGGGGCCCACGGAGGGCTACACCTTC; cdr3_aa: CASSIVGPTEGYTF
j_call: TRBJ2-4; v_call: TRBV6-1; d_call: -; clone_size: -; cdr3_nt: TGTGCCAGCCAAAACGGGTACTTTCAGTACTTC; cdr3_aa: CASQNGYFQYF
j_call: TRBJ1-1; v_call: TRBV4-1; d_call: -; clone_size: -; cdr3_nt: TGCGCCAGCAGCCAAGGGGGGGGCGGGACGTTGGGAAACACTGAAGCTTTCTTT; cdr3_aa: CASSQGGGGTLGNTEAFF
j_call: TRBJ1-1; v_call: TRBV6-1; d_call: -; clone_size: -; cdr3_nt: TGTGCCAGCAGGAGGTCCATGAACACTGAAGCTTTCTTT; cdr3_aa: CASRRSMNTEAFF
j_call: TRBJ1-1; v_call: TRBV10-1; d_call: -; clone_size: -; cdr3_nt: TGCGCCAGCAGTGAGCAGGGTATCGCTGAAGCTTTCTTT; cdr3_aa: CASSEQGIAEAFF
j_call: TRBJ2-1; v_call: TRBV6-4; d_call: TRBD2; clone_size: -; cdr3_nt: TGTGCCAGCAGTTCAACTAGCGGGGGGGCTAATGAGCAGTTCTTC; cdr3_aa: CASSSTSGGANEQFF
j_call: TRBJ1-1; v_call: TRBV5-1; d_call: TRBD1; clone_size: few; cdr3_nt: TGCGCCAGCAACCTCTGGGCAGGGGGCACTGAAGCTTTCTTT; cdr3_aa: CASNLWAGGTEAFF
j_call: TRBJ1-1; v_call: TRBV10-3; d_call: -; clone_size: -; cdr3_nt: TGTGCCATCAGTTCAGGACAGCCGAACACTGAAGCTTTCTTT; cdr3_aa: CAISSGQPNTEAFF
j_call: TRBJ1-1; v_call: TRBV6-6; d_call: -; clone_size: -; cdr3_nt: TGTGCCAGCAGGGACAGCGTTAACACTGAAGCTTTCTTT; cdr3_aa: CASRDSVNTEAFF